A selection of T cell receptor beta chains follows, all from one sample in a study of CD8+ T cells in alopecia areata. The protocol was immunoSEQ multiplex PCR, while the TCRdb copy is restricted to in-frame clones and leaves out a portion. Here the sample spans over 60,000 clones, about 43% being singletons. The sequencing used CD8+ T cells sorted from blood, collected around week 37, from a patient treated with tofacitinib. Receptors originate from a human donor with alopecia areata. CDR3s include the opening cysteine and the closing phenylalanine or tryptophan. Fields, in order: V gene, J gene, D gene, clone size, CDR3 protein, CDR3 DNA. The D gene is left open where the match is weak. Clone size is stated in some rows and not others, as once, few, many or a class when expanded.

>TRBV5-4|TRBJ1-1|-|-
CASTVGYGTEAFF
TGTGCCAGCACCGTGGGGTACGGAACTGAAGCTTTCTTT
>TRBV4-1|TRBJ2-7|TRBD1|-
CASSRTLDRGGDEQYF
TGCGCCAGCAGCCGAACCCTCGACAGGGGAGGTGACGAGCAGTACTTC
>TRBV7-9|TRBJ2-7|-|-
CASSPVGSSDEQYF
TGTGCCAGCAGCCCGGTCGGGTCATCGGACGAGCAGTACTTC
>TRBV7-2|TRBJ2-5|-|-
CASSLGRVQETQYF
TGTGCCAGCAGCCTTGGGCGGGTCCAAGAGACCCAGTACTTC
>TRBV7-2|TRBJ2-1|-|many
CASSFWGSYNEQFF
TGTGCCAGCAGCTTCTGGGGGAGCTACAATGAGCAGTTCTTC
>TRBV9|TRBJ2-5|TRBD2|-
CASSVLAGHQETQYF
TGTGCCAGCAGCGTACTAGCGGGTCACCAAGAGACCCAGTACTTC
>TRBV2|TRBJ1-2|-|-
CASSEFRQGGNYGYTF
TGTGCCAGCAGTGAATTTCGGCAGGGAGGGAACTATGGCTACACCTTC
>TRBV27|TRBJ1-1|-|once
CASSLVLNTEAFF
TGTGCCAGCAGTTTAGTGCTGAACACTGAAGCTTTCTTT
>TRBV4-3|TRBJ1-2|-|few
CASSQVVSRNYGYTF
TGCGCCAGCAGCCAAGTCGTCTCCAGGAACTATGGCTACACCTTC
>TRBV15|TRBJ2-2|-|few
CATSRDLGRENTGELFF
TGTGCCACCAGCAGAGATCTGGGCAGGGAGAACACCGGGGAGCTGTTTTTT
>TRBV6-1|TRBJ2-3|TRBD2|-
CASIHGRREADTQYF
TGTGCCAGCATCCACGGGAGGCGGGAGGCAGATACGCAGTATTTT
>TRBV29-1|TRBJ2-2|-|few
CSVAEHTGELFF
TGCAGCGTTGCGGAGCACACCGGGGAGCTGTTTTTT
>TRBV5-1|TRBJ1-5|TRBD1|-
CASSPGWTGDEPQHF
TGCGCCAGCAGCCCCGGATGGACAGGGGATGAGCCCCAGCATTTT
>TRBV4-3|TRBJ1-2|-|-
CASSHSSMGRHYGYTF
TGCGCCAGCAGCCACTCCTCCATGGGACGCCACTATGGCTACACCTTC
>TRBV29-1|TRBJ2-7|TRBD2|-
CSVSRLAGGRYEQYF
TGCAGCGTTTCACGACTAGCGGGAGGAAGATACGAGCAGTACTTC
>TRBV5-5|TRBJ1-2|-|once
CASSLTDKDYTF
TGTGCCAGCAGCTTGACAGATAAGGACTACACCTTC
>TRBV29-1|TRBJ2-1|-|-
CSVEESRDEQFF
TGCAGCGTTGAAGAATCCCGGGATGAGCAGTTCTTC
>TRBV5-5|TRBJ2-7|TRBD2|-
CASSRLTSGRREQYF
TGTGCCAGCAGCCGCCTGACTAGCGGTCGAAGGGAGCAGTACTTC
>TRBV5-1|TRBJ2-7|TRBD1|few
CASSAGQGSDEQYF
TGCGCCAGCAGCGCGGGACAGGGAAGCGACGAGCAGTACTTC
>TRBV2|TRBJ1-1|TRBD1|few
CASSQGQGHTEAFF
TGTGCCAGCAGTCAAGGACAGGGACACACTGAAGCTTTCTTT
>TRBV27|TRBJ2-7|-|-
CASSFSGREQYF
TGTGCCAGCAGTTTCTCGGGTAGGGAGCAGTACTTC
>TRBV7-3|TRBJ2-2|TRBD2|-
CASSLSLGLAGSGELFF
TGTGCCAGCAGCTTATCATTGGGACTAGCGGGTTCCGGGGAGCTGTTTTTT
>TRBV27|TRBJ2-7|TRBD2|-
CASRPSGGDYEQYF
TGTGCCAGCAGACCCAGCGGGGGGGATTACGAGCAGTACTTC
>TRBV15|TRBJ2-3|-|-
CATSSPGRTDTQYF
TGTGCCACCAGCAGCCCGGGGCGCACAGATACGCAGTATTTT
>TRBV30|TRBJ1-5|-|few
CAWRRQEGQPQHF
TGTGCCTGGAGGAGGCAGGAAGGACAGCCCCAGCATTTT
>TRBV4-1|TRBJ1-2|-|-
CASSPQSSPAAYGYTF
TGCGCCAGCAGCCCGCAGAGTTCCCCAGCCGCCTATGGCTACACCTTC
>TRBV7-9|TRBJ2-1|-|-
CASSLVDTLSYNEQFF
TGTGCCAGCAGCTTAGTTGACACGCTCTCCTACAATGAGCAGTTCTTC
>TRBV18|TRBJ2-2|-|few
CASSLRRGFTGELFF
TGTGCCAGCTCTCTCCGACGGGGGTTCACCGGGGAGCTGTTTTTT
>TRBV29-1|TRBJ2-7|-|-
CSVLWSTAASSYEQYF
TGCAGCGTTTTATGGTCGACGGCGGCCAGCTCCTACGAGCAGTACTTC
>TRBV23-1|TRBJ1-5|-|few
CASISGRKVNQPQHF
TGCGCCAGCATTTCCGGTCGGAAAGTGAATCAGCCCCAGCATTTT
>TRBV29-1|TRBJ1-2|-|-
CSVNFRAFGQNYGYTF
TGCAGCGTTAATTTCCGGGCCTTCGGACAGAACTATGGCTACACCTTC
>TRBV7-2|TRBJ2-7|-|-
CASSFEGGPYEQYF
TGTGCCAGCAGCTTCGAGGGAGGCCCCTACGAGCAGTACTTC
>TRBV9|TRBJ1-2|TRBD1|few
CASSPNPGTAYGYTF
TGTGCCAGCAGCCCCAATCCCGGGACAGCCTATGGCTACACCTTC
>TRBV7-3|TRBJ2-2|-|-
CASSLKKTPPGSNTGELFF
TGTGCCAGCAGCTTAAAGAAAACACCACCCGGGAGTAACACCGGGGAGCTGTTTTTT
>TRBV11-2|TRBJ2-7|-|-
CASSSSLQGTGTYEQYF
TGTGCCAGCAGCTCATCCCTACAGGGAACTGGGACCTACGAGCAGTACTTC
>TRBV30|TRBJ1-5|-|-
CAWRPGGNQPQHF
TGTGCCTGGAGACCGGGGGGCAATCAGCCCCAGCATTTT
>TRBV7-9|TRBJ1-5|TRBD1|-
CASSLGDSYLQPQHF
TGTGCCAGCAGCTTAGGGGACAGCTATCTACAGCCCCAGCATTTT
>TRBV29-1|TRBJ2-7|TRBD2|few
CSVVGLAGVYEQYF
TGCAGCGTTGTTGGGCTAGCGGGAGTTTACGAGCAGTACTTC
>TRBV19|TRBJ2-3|-|-
CASSIDPRPRDTQYF
TGTGCCAGTAGTATAGACCCCAGGCCCAGGGATACGCAGTATTTT
>TRBV7-8|TRBJ1-1|TRBD1|-
CASSPQTGSHTEAFF
TGTGCCAGCAGCCCACAGACAGGGAGTCACACTGAAGCTTTCTTT
>TRBV9|TRBJ2-1|-|-
CASEGSYNEQFF
TGTGCCAGCGAAGGGTCCTACAATGAGCAGTTCTTC
>TRBV14|TRBJ2-7|-|once
CASSQGPLRLYEQYF
TGTGCCAGCAGCCAGGGTCCTTTGAGGCTCTACGAGCAGTACTTC
>TRBV4-1|TRBJ1-4|-|-
CASSLTAWVVGEKLFF
TGCGCCAGCAGCCTTACTGCCTGGGTGGTCGGTGAAAAACTGTTTTTT
>TRBV29-1|TRBJ1-4|TRBD1|-
CSGGWDRAEEKLFF
TGCAGCGGAGGCTGGGACAGGGCTGAGGAAAAACTGTTTTTT
>TRBV30|TRBJ1-2|-|-
CAWSNLERGYGYTF
TGTGCCTGGAGTAATTTGGAAAGGGGCTATGGCTACACCTTC
>TRBV4-1|TRBJ2-7|-|-
CASSQFYEQYF
TGCGCCAGCAGCCAATTTTACGAGCAGTACTTC
>TRBV18|TRBJ1-2|-|-
CATPEGDGYTF
TGTGCCACCCCCGAAGGGGATGGCTACACCTTC
>TRBV11-2|TRBJ2-1|TRBD2|few
CASSFGLAGPSYNEQFF
TGTGCCAGCAGCTTCGGACTAGCGGGACCCTCCTACAATGAGCAGTTCTTC
>TRBV4-2|TRBJ2-7|-|-
CASSLNYEQYF
TGTGCCAGCAGCCTCAACTACGAGCAGTACTTC
>TRBV30|TRBJ2-1|-|few
CAWSVATYNEQFF
TGTGCCTGGAGTGTAGCTACCTACAATGAGCAGTTCTTC
>TRBV29-1|TRBJ2-7|TRBD1|few
CSVGEWDRGAYEQYF
TGCAGCGTTGGAGAATGGGACAGGGGGGCCTACGAGCAGTACTTC
>TRBV29-1|TRBJ2-5|-|-
CSATAFQETQYF
TGCAGCGCGACAGCCTTCCAAGAGACCCAGTACTTC
>TRBV5-6|TRBJ2-7|-|few
CASSLATIYEQYF
TGTGCCAGCAGCTTAGCAACAATCTACGAGCAGTACTTC
>TRBV4-1|TRBJ1-2|-|-
CASSQVRDNNYGYTF
TGCGCCAGCAGCCAAGTCCGGGACAATAACTATGGCTACACCTTC
>TRBV30|TRBJ2-5|-|few
CAWSVTGKETQYF
TGTGCCTGGAGTGTCACAGGAAAAGAGACCCAGTACTTC